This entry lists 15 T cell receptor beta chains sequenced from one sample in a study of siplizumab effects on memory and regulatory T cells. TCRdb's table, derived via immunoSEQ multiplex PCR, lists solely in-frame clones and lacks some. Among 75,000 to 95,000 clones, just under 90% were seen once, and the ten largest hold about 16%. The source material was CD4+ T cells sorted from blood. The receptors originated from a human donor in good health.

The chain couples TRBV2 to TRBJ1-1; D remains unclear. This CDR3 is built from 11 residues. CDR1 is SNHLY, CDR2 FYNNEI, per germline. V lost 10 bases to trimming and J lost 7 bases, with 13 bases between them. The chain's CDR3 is CATFWLGEAFF. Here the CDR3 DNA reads TGTGCCACCTTTTGGCTTGGTGAAGCTTTCTTT.

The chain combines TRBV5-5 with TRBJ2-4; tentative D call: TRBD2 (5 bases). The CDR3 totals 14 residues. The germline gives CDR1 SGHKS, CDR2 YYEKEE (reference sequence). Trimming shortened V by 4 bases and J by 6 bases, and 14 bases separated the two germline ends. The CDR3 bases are TGTGCCAGCAGCCCCGGGATGTCACTAAACATTCAGTACTTC. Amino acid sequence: CASSPGMSLNIQYF.

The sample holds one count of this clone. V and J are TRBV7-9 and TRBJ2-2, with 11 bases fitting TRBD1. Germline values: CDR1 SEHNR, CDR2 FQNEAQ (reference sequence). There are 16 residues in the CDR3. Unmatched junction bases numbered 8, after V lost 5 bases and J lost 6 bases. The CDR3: CASSPPGQGVAGELFF. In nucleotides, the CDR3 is TGTGCCAGCAGCCCTCCGGGACAGGGGGTGGCCGGGGAGCTGTTTTTT.

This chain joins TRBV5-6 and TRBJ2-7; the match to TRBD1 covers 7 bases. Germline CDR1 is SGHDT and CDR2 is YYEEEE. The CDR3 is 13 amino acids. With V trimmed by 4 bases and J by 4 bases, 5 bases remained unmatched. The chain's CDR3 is CASSTGTEYEQYF. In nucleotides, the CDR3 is TGTGCCAGCAGCACCGGGACAGAGTACGAGCAGTACTTC.

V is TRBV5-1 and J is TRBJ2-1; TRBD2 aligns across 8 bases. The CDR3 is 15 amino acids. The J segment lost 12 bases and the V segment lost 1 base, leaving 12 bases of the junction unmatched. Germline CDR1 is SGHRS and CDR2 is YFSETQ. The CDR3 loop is CASSLLSGGPQGQFF. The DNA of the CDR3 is TGCGCCAGCAGCTTGTTGTCGGGAGGGCCACAAGGGCAGTTCTTC. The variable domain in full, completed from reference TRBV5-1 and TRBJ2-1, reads KAGVTQTPRYLIKTRGQQVTLSCSPISGHRSVSWYQQTPGQGLQFLFEYFSETQRNKGNFPGRFSGRQFSNSRSEMNVSTLELGDSALYLCASSLLSGGPQGQFFGPGTRLTVL.

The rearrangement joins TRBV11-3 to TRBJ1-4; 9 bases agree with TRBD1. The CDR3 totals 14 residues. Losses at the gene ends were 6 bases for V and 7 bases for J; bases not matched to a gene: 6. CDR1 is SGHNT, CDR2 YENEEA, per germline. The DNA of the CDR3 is TGTGCCAGCAGTTCTGGGACAGGGACTGAAAAACTGTTTTTT. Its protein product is CASSSGTGTEKLFF.

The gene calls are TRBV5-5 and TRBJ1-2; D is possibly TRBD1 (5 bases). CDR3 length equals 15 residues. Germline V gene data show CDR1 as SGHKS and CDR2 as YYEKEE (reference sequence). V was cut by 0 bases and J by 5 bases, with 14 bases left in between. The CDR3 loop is CASSLVVREVYGYTF. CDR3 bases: TGTGCCAGCAGCTTGGTTGTCAGGGAGGTGTATGGCTACACCTTC.

DNA of the CDR3: TGTGCCAGTAGTCCCTCGGCTAGCGGGAGCTACAATGAGCAGTTCTTC. Translation gives CASSPSASGSYNEQFF. The chain uses TRBV19 and TRBJ2-1, with 10 bases lining up with TRBD2. With V trimmed by 5 bases and J by 3 bases, 7 bases remained unmatched. The V gene's germline CDR1 is LNHDA and CDR2 SQIVND (reference sequence). The length of the CDR3 is 16 residues.

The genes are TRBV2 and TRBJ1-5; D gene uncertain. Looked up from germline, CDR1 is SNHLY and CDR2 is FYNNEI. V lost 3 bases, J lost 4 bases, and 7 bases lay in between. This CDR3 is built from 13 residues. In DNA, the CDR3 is TGTGCCAGCAGTGAGATGAGGAATCAGCCCCAGCATTTT. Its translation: CASSEMRNQPQHF.

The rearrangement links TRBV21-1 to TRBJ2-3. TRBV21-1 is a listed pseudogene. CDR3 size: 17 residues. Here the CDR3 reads CASSKVPPGEVTDTQYF. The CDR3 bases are TGTGCCAGCAGCAAAGTCCCTCCGGGCGAGGTGACAGATACGCAGTATTTT.

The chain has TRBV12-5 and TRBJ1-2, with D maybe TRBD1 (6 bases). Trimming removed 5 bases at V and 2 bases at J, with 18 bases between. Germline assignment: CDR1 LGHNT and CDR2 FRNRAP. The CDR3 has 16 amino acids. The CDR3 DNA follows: TGTGCTAGTGGTCCCATCCGGGACACCTCGAACTATGGCTACACCTTC. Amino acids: CASGPIRDTSNYGYTF. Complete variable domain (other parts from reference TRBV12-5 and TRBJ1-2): DARVTQTPRHKVTEMGQEVTMRCQPILGHNTVFWYRQTMMQGLELLAYFRNRAPLDDSGMPKDRFSAEMPDATLATLKIQPSEPRDSAVYFCASGPIRDTSNYGYTFGSGTRLTVV.

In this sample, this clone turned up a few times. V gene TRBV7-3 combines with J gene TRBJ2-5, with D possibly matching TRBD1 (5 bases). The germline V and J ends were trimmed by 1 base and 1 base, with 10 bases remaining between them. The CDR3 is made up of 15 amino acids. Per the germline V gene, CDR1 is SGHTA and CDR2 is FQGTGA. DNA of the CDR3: TGTGCCAGCAGCTTAATGGGGCACCCCCAAGAGACCCAGTACTTC. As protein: CASSLMGHPQETQYF.

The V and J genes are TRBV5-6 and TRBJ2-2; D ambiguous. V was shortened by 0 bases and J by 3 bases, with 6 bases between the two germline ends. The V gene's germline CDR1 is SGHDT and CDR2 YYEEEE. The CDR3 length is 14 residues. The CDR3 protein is CASSLVGYTGELFF. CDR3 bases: TGTGCCAGCAGCTTGGTCGGTTACACCGGGGAGCTGTTTTTT.

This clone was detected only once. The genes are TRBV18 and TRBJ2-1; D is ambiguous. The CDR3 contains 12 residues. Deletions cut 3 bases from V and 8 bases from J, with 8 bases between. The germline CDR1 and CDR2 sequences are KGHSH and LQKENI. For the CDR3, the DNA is TGTGCCAGCTCACCTAATCTCCATGAGCAGTTCTTC. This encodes CASSPNLHEQFF.

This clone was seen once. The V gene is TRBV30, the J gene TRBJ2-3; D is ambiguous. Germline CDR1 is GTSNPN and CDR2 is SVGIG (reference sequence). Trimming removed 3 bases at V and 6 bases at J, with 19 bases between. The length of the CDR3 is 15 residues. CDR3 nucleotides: TGTGCCTGGAGCCCCGAGACACTATCCTCCGATACGCAGTATTTT. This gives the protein CAWSPETLSSDTQYF. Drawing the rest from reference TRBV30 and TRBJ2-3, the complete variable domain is SQTIHQWPATLVQPVGSPLSLECTVEGTSNPNLYWYRQAAGRGLQLLFYSVGIGQISSEVPQNLSASRPQDRQFILSSKKLLLSDSGFYLCAWSPETLSSDTQYFGPGTRLTVL.